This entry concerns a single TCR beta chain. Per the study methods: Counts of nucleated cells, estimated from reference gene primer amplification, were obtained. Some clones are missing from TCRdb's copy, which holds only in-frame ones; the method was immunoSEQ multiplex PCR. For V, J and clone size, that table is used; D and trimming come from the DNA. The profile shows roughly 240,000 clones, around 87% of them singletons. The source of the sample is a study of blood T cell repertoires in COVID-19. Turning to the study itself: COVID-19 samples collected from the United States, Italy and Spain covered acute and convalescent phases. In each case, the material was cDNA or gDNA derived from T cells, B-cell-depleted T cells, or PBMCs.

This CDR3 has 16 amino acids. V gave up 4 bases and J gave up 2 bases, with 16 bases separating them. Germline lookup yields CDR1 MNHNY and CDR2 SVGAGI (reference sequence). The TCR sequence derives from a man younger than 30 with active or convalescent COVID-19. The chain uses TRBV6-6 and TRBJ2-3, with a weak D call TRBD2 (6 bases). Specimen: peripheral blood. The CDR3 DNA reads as TGTGCCAGCAGTTTATCGACTAGGAGGAACACAGATACGCAGTATTTT. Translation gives CASSLSTRRNTDTQYF.